Shown below are 18 T cell receptor beta chains from a single sample sequenced in a study of shared T cell receptors in the human thymus. Libraries were prepared by immunoSEQ multiplex PCR; TCRdb keeps only in-frame clonotypes and omits some of them. The sample contains 700,000 or so clones, 70% to 90% of which appear only once. The sample was also linked to a second study, of human thymus T cells.

The source material was thymocytes. The receptors shown here come from a girl under three years old with a congenital heart defect.

This clone was detected only a few times. The chain recombines TRBV4-1 with TRBJ2-5, with D possibly TRBD2 on 6 matching bases. The CDR3 has 17 residues. V was trimmed by 4 bases and J by 2 bases, leaving 20 bases between them. CDR1 and CDR2 (germline): MGHRA, YSYEKL. The CDR3 DNA follows: TGCGCCAGCAGCCGGCGCAGGGCCCCCCGGGAGCAAGAGACCCAGTACTTC. Amino acid sequence: CASSRRRAPREQETQYF.

The rearrangement uses TRBV25-1 and TRBJ1-3, with TRBD1 identical over 9 bases. CDR3 length: 15 amino acids. Germline CDR1 MGHDK, CDR2 SYGVNS. V lost 6 bases, J lost 2 bases, and 5 bases stayed unmatched. CDR3 DNA sequence: TGTGCCAGCAGAACTGACAGGGGGACTGGAAACACCATATATTTT. Protein: CASRTDRGTGNTIYF.

This clone was detected once. The genes are TRBV27 and TRBJ2-3, with 7 bases lining up with TRBD1. Per germline, CDR1 MNHEY and CDR2 SMNVEV (reference sequence). J gave up 2 bases and V 5 bases, and 10 bases lay outside the gene matches. The CDR3 contains 16 residues. Here the CDR3 reads CASSTPTGLFTDTQYF. The CDR3 nucleotides read TGTGCCAGCAGTACACCGACAGGGCTTTTCACAGATACGCAGTATTTT.

The V and J genes are TRBV15 and TRBJ1-1; tentative D call: TRBD1 (6 bases). CDR1 LNHNV and CDR2 YYDKDF come from the germline V gene (reference sequence). Trimming pared 5 bases from V and 1 base from J, leaving 23 bases between. The CDR3 runs 18 residues. In nucleotides, the CDR3 is TGTGCCACCAGCCCCCGCCGGACAGTTAGAATTCAGAACACTGAAGCTTTCTTT. Its translation: CATSPRRTVRIQNTEAFF.

This chain joins TRBV4-1 and TRBJ2-1, with D perhaps matching TRBD1 (6 bases). Trimming shortened V by 0 bases and J by 0 bases, and 9 bases separated the two germline ends. This CDR3 has 16 amino acids. Germline-derived CDR1 and CDR2 are MGHRA and YSYEKL. CDR3 amino acids: CASSQDSTGSYNEQFF. The CDR3 nucleotides read TGCGCCAGCAGCCAAGATTCGACAGGCTCCTACAATGAGCAGTTCTTC.

The V gene is TRBV12-5, the J gene TRBJ1-3; D possibly corresponds to TRBD1 (6 bases). CDR3 length: 12 amino acids. The V and J ends lost 6 bases and 8 bases respectively, with 11 bases between them. Germline-derived CDR1 and CDR2 are LGHNT and FRNRAP. The CDR3 sequence: CASGDRSDTIYF. In DNA, the CDR3 is TGTGCTAGTGGCGACAGGTCGGACACCATATATTTT.

This chain uses TRBV10-1 with TRBJ2-7, with 10 bases aligning to TRBD1. Germline lookup yields CDR1 WNHNN and CDR2 SYGVQD (reference sequence). After removal of 6 bases from V and 7 bases from J, the junction contained 6 bases not matched to a gene. This CDR3 contains 13 residues. Written as DNA, the CDR3 is TGCGCCAGCAGCTCGACAGGGGGCGGGGAGCAGTACTTC. Its protein is CASSSTGGGEQYF.

V usage is TRBV14 and J usage is TRBJ1-2; D might be TRBD1 (6 bases). This CDR3 contains 21 residues. Trimming cost V 2 bases and J 0 bases, with 28 bases left between them. Germline CDR1 reads SGHDN; CDR2 reads FVKESK. The CDR3 here is CASSQKGQGPSGFQANYGYTF. CDR3 sequence (DNA): TGTGCCAGCAGCCAAAAGGGTCAGGGGCCCTCAGGCTTCCAAGCTAACTATGGCTACACCTTC.

The chain has TRBV7-9 and TRBJ2-1; 10 bases fit TRBD1. V lost 1 base and J lost 6; bases outside the gene matches: 9. This CDR3 is 17 amino acids long. Germline-derived CDR1 and CDR2 are SEHNR and FQNEAQ (reference sequence). The CDR3: CASSLVFGQGGSNEQFF. The CDR3, as DNA: TGTGCCAGCAGCTTAGTCTTCGGACAGGGGGGAAGCAATGAGCAGTTCTTC.

J is TRBJ1-3 and V is TRBV5-5; D unclear. The CDR3 covers 15 residues. Trimming took 6 bases from V and 4 from J, leaving 17 bases between them. CDR1 is SGHKS, CDR2 YYEKEE, per germline (reference sequence). This CDR3 is CASTPPAREGNTIYF. CDR3 coding DNA: TGTGCCAGCACCCCCCCAGCGAGAGAAGGAAACACCATATATTTT.

The rearrangement joins TRBV6-5 to TRBJ2-7; 8 bases are shared with TRBD2. The CDR3 is 12 residues long. CDR1 and CDR2 (germline): MNHEY, SVGAGI. Trimming at V came to 8 bases and at J to 6 bases, leaving 6 bases not matched to a gene. CDR3 coding DNA: TGTGCCAGCGGGACTAGGATCTTCGAGCAGTACTTC. Translation gives CASGTRIFEQYF.

The CDR3: CASSLDRDQPQHF. CDR3 DNA sequence: TGTGCCAGCAGTTTAGACAGAGATCAGCCCCAGCATTTT. The genes are TRBV28 and TRBJ1-5; a possible D gene is TRBD1 (5 bases). CDR3 length: 13 residues. Germline lookup yields CDR1 MDHEN and CDR2 SYDVKM. V was pared by 2 bases and J by 5 bases, with 7 bases between.

V usage is TRBV29-1 and J usage is TRBJ2-5; D may be TRBD1 (5 bases). This CDR3 comprises 13 residues. V lost 7 bases and J 1 base, leaving 13 bases between the germline ends. The germline V gene encodes CDR1 SQVTM and CDR2 ANQGSEA. The chain's CDR3 is CSAGRVGQETQYF. CDR3 sequence (DNA): TGCAGCGCCGGCAGGGTGGGCCAAGAGACCCAGTACTTC.

V gene TRBV9 combines with J gene TRBJ2-1; D not certain. The V gene lost 1 base and the J gene lost 4 bases, with 6 bases spanning the gap. The CDR3 is 13 residues long. Germline V gene data show CDR1 as SGDLS and CDR2 as YYNGEE. The CDR3: CASSVKEYNEQFF. CDR3 DNA sequence: TGTGCCAGCAGCGTAAAGGAGTACAATGAGCAGTTCTTC.

V is TRBV14 and J is TRBJ2-7, with 8 bases fitting TRBD1. V dropped 6 bases and J dropped 2; count of bases not matched to a gene: 18. Germline lookup yields CDR1 SGHDN and CDR2 FVKESK. This CDR3 has 18 residues. As DNA, the CDR3 is TGTGCCAGCAGTCGAAATATGGGGAGGACAGGGTACCCCTACGAGCAGTACTTC. As protein: CASSRNMGRTGYPYEQYF.

The chain employs TRBV29-1 and TRBJ2-3; a weak D match, TRBD1 (5 bases). This CDR3 comprises 18 residues. Germline V gives CDR1 SQVTM, CDR2 ANQGSEA. The V and J ends lost 4 bases and 0 bases respectively, with 23 bases between them. CDR3 loop: CSVGSRFGQQASTDTQYF. The CDR3 bases are TGCAGCGTTGGAAGTAGGTTCGGCCAACAGGCTAGCACAGATACGCAGTATTTT.

This clone was counted between two and nine times. The chain's CDR3 is CATKGAGSSYNSPLHF. CDR3 nucleotides: TGTGCCACCAAGGGGGCGGGAAGCTCCTATAATTCACCCCTCCACTTT. J is TRBJ1-6 and V is TRBV21-1; TRBD1, the D gene given by the table, was not confirmed from the DNA. TRBV21-1 is a pseudogene segment. The CDR3 contains 16 residues.

CDR3 sequence (DNA): TGTGCCAGCAGCTTGACGGACACCTTCTACGAGCAGTACTTC. This gives the protein CASSLTDTFYEQYF. This sequence joins TRBV5-6 and TRBJ2-7, with D possibly TRBD1 on 5 matching bases. Germline-derived CDR1 and CDR2 are SGHDT and YYEEEE. V lost 1 base to trimming and J lost 3 bases, with 11 bases between them. The CDR3 spans 14 residues.